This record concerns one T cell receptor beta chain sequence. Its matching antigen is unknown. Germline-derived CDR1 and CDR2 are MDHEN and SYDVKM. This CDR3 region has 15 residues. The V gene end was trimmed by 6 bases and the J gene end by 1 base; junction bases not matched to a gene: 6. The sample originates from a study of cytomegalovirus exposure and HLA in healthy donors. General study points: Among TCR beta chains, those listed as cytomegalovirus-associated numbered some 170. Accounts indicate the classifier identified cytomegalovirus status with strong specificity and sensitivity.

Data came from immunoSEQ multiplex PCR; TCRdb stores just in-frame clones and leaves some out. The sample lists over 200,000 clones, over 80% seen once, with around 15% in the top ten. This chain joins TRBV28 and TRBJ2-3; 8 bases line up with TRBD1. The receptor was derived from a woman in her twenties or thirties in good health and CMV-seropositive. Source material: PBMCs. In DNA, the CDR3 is TGTGCCAGCAGCCCCGGACAGGGAGGCACAGATACGCAGTATTTT. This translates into CASSPGQGGTDTQYF.